What follows are 3 T cell receptor beta chains derived from one specimen sequenced in a study of blood T cell repertoires in COVID-19. Using immunoSEQ multiplex PCR, the repertoire was profiled, and TCRdb retains in-frame clones only, with some absent. The data hold 75,000 to 100,000 clones, with more than 75% observed a single time. What was sequenced was peripheral blood. These receptors were collected from a human donor in a cohort sampled during active COVID-19.

The chain joins TRBV6-6 to TRBJ2-1, with D uncertain. Deletions cut 2 bases from V and 0 bases from J, with 5 bases between. Germline V gives CDR1 MNHNY, CDR2 SVGAGI (reference sequence). This CDR3 spans 14 amino acids. The CDR3: CASSYVSSYNEQFF. In DNA form, the CDR3 reads TGTGCCAGCAGTTACGTTAGCTCCTACAATGAGCAGTTCTTC.

This clone showed up just once. V and J are TRBV19 and TRBJ2-3, with 7 bases lining up with TRBD2. CDR1 and CDR2 from the germline V gene are LNHDA and SQIVND (reference sequence). The CDR3 has 15 residues. V lost 4 bases to trimming and J lost 7 bases; unmatched junction nucleotides: 11. DNA of the CDR3: TGTGCCAGTAGTACCAAGGCGGGGGAGCCATATACGCAGTATTTT. This encodes CASSTKAGEPYTQYF.

The V and J genes are TRBV5-1 and TRBJ2-3; TRBD2 matches 7 bases. Per the germline V gene, CDR1 is SGHRS and CDR2 is YFSETQ. The CDR3 contains 14 residues. V lost 3 bases, J lost 0 bases, and 1 base stayed unmatched. CDR3 in amino acids: CASSSSGSTDTQYF. The CDR3 nucleotides read TGCGCCAGCAGCTCTAGCGGTAGCACAGATACGCAGTATTTT.